These 5 T cell receptor beta chains were sequenced from one sample in a study of vaccination and CD4 T cells after COVID-19. Treatment meaning: approximately nine-day PBMC culture with coronavirus spike peptide pools or control peptides (ViraFEST assay). Cultured CD4+ T cells had their DNA profiled by the Oncomine TCR Beta short-read assay. TCRdb re-derived calls from the PCR reads in MiXCR, one entry per CDR3 protein. The sample yields some 14,000 distinct CDR3 sequences, about 55% seen once. The antigens for these receptors are not known. The specimen comprised CD4+ T cells from blood, cultured in vitro, sampled before SARS-CoV-2 vaccination. These receptors were obtained from a human donor who had recovered from COVID-19.

This clonotype was counted a few times. The chain recombines TRBV20-1 with TRBJ2-1; the match to TRBD2 covers 8 bases. The V gene end was trimmed by 3 bases and the J gene end by 6 bases; junction bases not matched to a gene: 10. The CDR3 is 15 amino acids. CDR1 and CDR2 (germline): DFQATT, SNEGSKA (reference sequence). The CDR3: CSASGGSGRINEQFF. In nucleotides, the CDR3 is TGCAGTGCTAGTGGGGGGAGCGGGAGAATCAATGAGCAGTTCTTC.

The J gene is TRBJ1-3, the V gene TRBV4-1; unclear D gene. The CDR3 consists of 15 residues. CDR1 and CDR2 from the germline V gene are MGHRA and YSYEKL. Between the trimmed V and J ends, which lost 3 bases and 3 bases, there was a span of 12 bases. The DNA of the CDR3 is TGCGCCAGCAGCCACCCCATAGGGAGTGGAAACACCATATATTTT. The encoded protein is CASSHPIGSGNTIYF.

The V gene is TRBV28, the J gene TRBJ1-5; D gene unclear. The CDR3 loop spans 15 amino acids. V was clipped by 2 bases and J by 4 bases, with 12 bases between them. CDR1 is MDHEN, CDR2 SYDVKM, per germline. CDR3 amino acids: CASSLVRGANQPQHF. The CDR3 coding sequence is TGTGCCAGCAGTTTAGTCCGAGGAGCTAATCAGCCCCAGCATTTT.

The chain has TRBV5-1 and TRBJ1-1; no definite D call. The CDR3 is 13 amino acids. V lost 0 bases and J lost 3, with 6 bases in between. In germline, CDR1 is SGHRS, CDR2 YFSETQ. CDR3 protein: CASSLVQYTEAFF. The CDR3 nucleotides are TGCGCCAGCAGCTTGGTACAGTACACTGAAGCTTTCTTT.

This clonotype was observed a handful of times. This chain connects TRBV7-8 to TRBJ1-2, with 8 bases matching TRBD1. Losses at the gene ends were 5 bases for V and 2 bases for J; bases not matched to a gene: 4. The CDR3 is 14 amino acids. CDR1 is SGHVS, CDR2 FQNEAQ, per germline. In DNA, the CDR3 is TGTGCCAGCAGCGTACAGGGGGGGAACTATGGCTACACCTTC. It specifies CASSVQGGNYGYTF. Drawing the rest from reference TRBV7-8 and TRBJ1-2, the complete variable domain is GAGVSQSPRYKVAKRGQDVALRCDPISGHVSLFWYQQALGQGPEFLTYFQNEAQLDKSGLPSDRFFAERPEGSVSTLKIQRTQQEDSAVYLCASSVQGGNYGYTFGSGTRLTVV.